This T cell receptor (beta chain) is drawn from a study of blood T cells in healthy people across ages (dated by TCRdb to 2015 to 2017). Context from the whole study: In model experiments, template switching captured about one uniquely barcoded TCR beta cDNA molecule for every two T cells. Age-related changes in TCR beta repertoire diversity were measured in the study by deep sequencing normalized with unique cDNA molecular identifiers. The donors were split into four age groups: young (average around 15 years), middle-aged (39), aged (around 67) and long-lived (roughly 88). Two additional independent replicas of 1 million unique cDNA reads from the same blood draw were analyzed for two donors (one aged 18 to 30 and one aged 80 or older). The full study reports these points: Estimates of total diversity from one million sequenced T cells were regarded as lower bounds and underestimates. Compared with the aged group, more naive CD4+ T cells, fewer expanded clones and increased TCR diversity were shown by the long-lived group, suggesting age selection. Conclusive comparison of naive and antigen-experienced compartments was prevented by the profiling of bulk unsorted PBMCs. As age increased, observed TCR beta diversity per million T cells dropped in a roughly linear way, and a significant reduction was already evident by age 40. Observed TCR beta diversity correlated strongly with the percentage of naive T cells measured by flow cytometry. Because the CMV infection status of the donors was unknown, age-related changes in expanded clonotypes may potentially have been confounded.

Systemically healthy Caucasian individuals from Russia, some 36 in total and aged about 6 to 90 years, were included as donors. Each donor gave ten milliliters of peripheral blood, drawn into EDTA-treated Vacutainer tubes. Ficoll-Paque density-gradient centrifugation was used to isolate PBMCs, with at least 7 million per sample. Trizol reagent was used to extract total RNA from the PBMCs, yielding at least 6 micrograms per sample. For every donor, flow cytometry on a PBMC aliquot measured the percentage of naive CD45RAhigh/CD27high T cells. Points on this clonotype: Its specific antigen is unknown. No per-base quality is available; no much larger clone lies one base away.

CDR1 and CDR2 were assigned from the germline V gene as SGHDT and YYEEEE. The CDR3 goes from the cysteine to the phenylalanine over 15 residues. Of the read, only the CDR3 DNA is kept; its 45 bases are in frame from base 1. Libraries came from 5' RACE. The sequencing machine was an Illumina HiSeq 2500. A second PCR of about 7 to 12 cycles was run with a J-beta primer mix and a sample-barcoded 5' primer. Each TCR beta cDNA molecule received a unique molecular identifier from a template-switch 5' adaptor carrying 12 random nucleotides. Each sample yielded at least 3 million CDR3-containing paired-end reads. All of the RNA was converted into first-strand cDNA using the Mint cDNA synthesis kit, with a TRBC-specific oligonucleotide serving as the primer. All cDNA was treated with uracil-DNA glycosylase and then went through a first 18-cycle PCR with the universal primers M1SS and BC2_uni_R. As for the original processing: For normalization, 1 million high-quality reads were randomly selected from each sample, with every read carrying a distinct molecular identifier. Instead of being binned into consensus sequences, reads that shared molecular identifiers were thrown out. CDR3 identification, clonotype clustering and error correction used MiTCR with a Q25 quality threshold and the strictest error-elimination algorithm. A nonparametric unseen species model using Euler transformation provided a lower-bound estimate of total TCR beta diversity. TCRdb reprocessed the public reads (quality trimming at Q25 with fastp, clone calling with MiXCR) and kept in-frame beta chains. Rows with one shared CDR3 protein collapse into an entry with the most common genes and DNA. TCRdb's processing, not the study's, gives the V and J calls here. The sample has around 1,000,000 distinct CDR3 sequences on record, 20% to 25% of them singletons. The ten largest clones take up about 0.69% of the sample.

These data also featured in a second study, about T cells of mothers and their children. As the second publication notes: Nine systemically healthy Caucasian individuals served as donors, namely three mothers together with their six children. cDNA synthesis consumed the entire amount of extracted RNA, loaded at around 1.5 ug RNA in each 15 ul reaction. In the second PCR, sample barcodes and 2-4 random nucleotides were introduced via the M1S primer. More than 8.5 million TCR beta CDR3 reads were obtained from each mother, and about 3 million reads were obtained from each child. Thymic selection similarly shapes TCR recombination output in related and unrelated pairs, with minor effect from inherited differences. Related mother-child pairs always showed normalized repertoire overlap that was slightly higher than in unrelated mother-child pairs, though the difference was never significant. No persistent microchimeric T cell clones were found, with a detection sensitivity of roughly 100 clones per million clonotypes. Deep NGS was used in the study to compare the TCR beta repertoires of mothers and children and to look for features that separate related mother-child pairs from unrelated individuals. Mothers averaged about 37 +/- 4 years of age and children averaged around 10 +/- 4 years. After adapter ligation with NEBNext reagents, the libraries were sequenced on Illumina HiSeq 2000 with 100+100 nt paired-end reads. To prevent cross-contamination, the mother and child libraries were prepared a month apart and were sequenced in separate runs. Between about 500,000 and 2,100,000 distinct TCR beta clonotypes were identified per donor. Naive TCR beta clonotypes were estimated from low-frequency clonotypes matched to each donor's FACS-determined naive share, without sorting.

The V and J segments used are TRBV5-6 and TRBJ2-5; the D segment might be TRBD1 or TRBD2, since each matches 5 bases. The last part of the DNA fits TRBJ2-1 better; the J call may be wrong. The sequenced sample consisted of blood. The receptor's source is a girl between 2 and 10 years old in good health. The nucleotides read TGTGCCAGCAGCTTGGTGAGGGGTGTGTACAATGAGCAGTTCTTC. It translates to CASSLVRGVYNEQFF.